The 22 T cell receptor beta chains below all came from one sample that was sequenced in a study of blood T cell repertoires in COVID-19 (dated by TCRdb to the early 2020s). Libraries were made using the immunoSEQ multiplex PCR assay. The immuneACCESS repertoire file appears here via TCRdb, limited to in-frame rearrangements. These files lack a portion of the clones; in checked studies, under half of the deficit traces to unresolved V genes, and the cause of the others is not known. The sample yields 120,000 to 150,000 clones; about 86% were counted once. The ten largest clones take up under 9% of the sample. Source material: peripheral blood. The origin of the receptors is a woman aged 45 to 65 with active or convalescent COVID-19.

This chain joins TRBV25-1 and TRBJ1-2, with D unclear. The CDR3 totals 12 residues. Germline loops: CDR1 MGHDK, CDR2 SYGVNS. V lost 3 bases and J 10 bases, leaving 12 bases between the germline ends. The CDR3 region has the DNA TGTGCCAGCAGTGAGGGTCCGGGGTTCTACACCTTC. As protein: CASSEGPGFYTF.

The CDR3 loop reads CAWSLPHSNQPQHF. In DNA form, the CDR3 reads TGTGCCTGGAGTCTACCCCATAGCAATCAGCCCCAGCATTTT. The chain employs TRBV30 and TRBJ1-5; the D is unclear. Germline loops: CDR1 GTSNPN, CDR2 SVGIG (reference sequence). The V end was cut by 2 bases, the J end by 0 bases, with 8 bases between. The CDR3 has 14 amino acids.

This chain connects TRBV19 to TRBJ1-2, with D uncertain. Per the germline V gene, CDR1 is LNHDA and CDR2 is SQIVND (reference sequence). The CDR3 is made up of 16 amino acids. The V gene lost 3 bases and the J gene lost 8 bases, with 22 bases spanning the gap. CDR3 amino acids: CASSIKSQSNLHGYTF. In DNA, the CDR3 is TGTGCCAGTAGTATCAAAAGTCAGTCGAACCTCCACGGCTACACCTTC.

This clone was detected once. This rearrangement joins TRBV30 to TRBJ2-7; no firm D call. V was pared by 0 bases and J by 1 base, with 7 bases between. This CDR3 spans 13 amino acids. Germline CDR1 reads GTSNPN; CDR2 reads SVGIG (reference sequence). The CDR3 DNA sequence: TGTGCCTGGAGTGTCAGGCTATCCTACGAGCAGTACTTC. Protein sequence: CAWSVRLSYEQYF.

The chain carries TRBV10-2 and TRBJ1-4, with D unresolved. Germline V lookup: CDR1 WSHSY, CDR2 SAAADI. Between the trimmed V and J ends, which lost 4 bases and 1 base, there was a span of 13 bases. The CDR3 is 16 residues long. Here the CDR3 DNA reads TGCGCCAGCAGTGGTCCAGGCCTGGGAACTAATGAAAAACTGTTTTTT. This gives the protein CASSGPGLGTNEKLFF.

The rearrangement links TRBV7-9 to TRBJ2-3, with D tentatively TRBD1 (7 bases). This CDR3 has 16 residues. The V gene's germline CDR1 is SEHNR and CDR2 FQNEAQ (reference sequence). V was cut by 5 bases and J by 7 bases, with 22 bases left in between. CDR3 residues: CASSAGTARKNNTQYF. The CDR3 bases are TGTGCCAGCAGCGCGGGGACAGCCCGCAAAAATAATACGCAGTATTTT.

This sequence joins TRBV6-1 and TRBJ2-2; TRBD1 matches at 7 bases. The junction had 5 bases not matched to a gene; V was cut back by 2 bases and J by 2 bases. The CDR3 is 16 residues long. The germline V gene encodes CDR1 MNHNS and CDR2 SASEGT. CDR3 nucleotides: TGTGCCAGCAGTGAAATCGGGACAGCAAACACCGGGGAGCTGTTTTTT. Amino acid sequence: CASSEIGTANTGELFF.

The CDR3 coding sequence is TGTGCCAGCAGCAAGGGACTAGCGGGGGGATTGCAAGAGACCCAGTACTTC. Encoded protein: CASSKGLAGGLQETQYF. V and J are TRBV7-6 and TRBJ2-5, with TRBD2 matching over 15 bases. This CDR3 has 17 residues. V gave up 5 bases and J gave up 2 bases; unmatched junction bases: 6. CDR1 is SGHVS and CDR2 is FNYEAQ in the germline V gene.

This chain connects TRBV28 to TRBJ2-2; D is possibly TRBD2 (6 bases). The V and J ends lost 6 bases and 7 bases respectively, with 9 bases between them. In germline, CDR1 is MDHEN, CDR2 SYDVKM. The CDR3 length is 12 residues. The CDR3: CASSTSHGELFF. In nucleotides, the CDR3 is TGTGCCAGCAGCACTAGCCACGGGGAGCTGTTTTTT.

This chain connects TRBV6-5 to TRBJ2-3; 8 bases align to TRBD2. Trimming removed 7 bases from V and 6 bases from J; junction bases left unmatched: 9. CDR1 MNHEY and CDR2 SVGAGI come from the germline V gene. The CDR3 extends over 14 amino acids. DNA of the CDR3: TGTGCCAGCAAAACCGGGAGGGCGGGGGATACGCAGTATTTT. Translation gives CASKTGRAGDTQYF.

The V call is TRBV19, the J call TRBJ1-1; TRBD1 aligns across 10 bases. The CDR3 runs 17 residues. The germline CDR1 and CDR2 sequences are LNHDA and SQIVND (reference sequence). Germline trimming cut 2 bases from V and 3 bases from J; bases unmatched to any gene: 9. CDR3 loop: CASSIYPRDRGDTEAFF. As DNA, the CDR3 is TGTGCCAGTAGTATATACCCTCGGGACAGGGGAGACACTGAAGCTTTCTTT.

The count of this clone is one. The V call is TRBV27, the J call TRBJ2-1; 9 bases are a match to TRBD2. The V and J ends lost 4 bases and 12 bases, in that order; junction bases with no gene match: 4. The CDR3 runs to 12 residues. Germline assignment: CDR1 MNHEY and CDR2 SMNVEV (reference sequence). This CDR3 is CASSSISGRQFF. The CDR3 bases are TGTGCCAGCAGTTCCATTAGCGGGAGGCAGTTCTTC.

This chain connects TRBV7-2 to TRBJ2-3, with no clear D. The V and J ends lost 3 bases and 4 bases respectively, with 5 bases between them. Germline V lookup: CDR1 SGHTA, CDR2 FQGNSA. The CDR3 length is 12 residues. CDR3 sequence (DNA): TGTGCCAGCAGCTTCCAGGCAGATACGCAGTATTTT. This translates into CASSFQADTQYF.

V gene TRBV18 combines with J gene TRBJ2-7; 10 nucleotides line up with TRBD1. The CDR3 consists of 13 residues. V was clipped by 4 bases and J by 7 bases; unmatched bases: 4. Germline V CDR1 and CDR2: KGHSH, LQKENI. Written as DNA, the CDR3 is TGTGCCAGCTCACGACAGGGGGCTTGGGAGCAGTACTTC. It codes for CASSRQGAWEQYF.

This chain uses TRBV11-2 with TRBJ2-1, with 9 bases fitting TRBD1. Germline trimming cut 6 bases from V and 4 bases from J; bases unmatched to any gene: 7. This CDR3 is 15 amino acids long. Looked up from germline, CDR1 is SGHAT and CDR2 is FQNNGV. The DNA of the CDR3 is TGTGCCAGCAGTTCACAGGGGGCGAAATACAATGAGCAGTTCTTC. Protein product: CASSSQGAKYNEQFF.

The J gene is TRBJ1-2, the V gene TRBV20-1, with 7 bases identical to TRBD1. CDR3 length: 11 amino acids. With V trimmed by 6 bases and J by 8 bases, 6 bases remained unmatched. From germline, CDR1 is DFQATT and CDR2 SNEGSKA (reference sequence). In DNA form, the CDR3 reads TGCAGTGCCGTCGGGACAGACGGCTACACCTTC. Its protein product is CSAVGTDGYTF.

The chain couples TRBV19 to TRBJ2-7; TRBD1 matches at 7 bases. The CDR3 spans 16 residues. Per the germline V gene, CDR1 is LNHDA and CDR2 is SQIVND (reference sequence). V gave up 6 bases and J gave up 5 bases; unmatched junction bases: 16. The DNA for the CDR3 is TGTGCCAGTAGACCCGACTCCAGGGGGACATGGCACGAGCAGTACTTC. Translating it yields CASRPDSRGTWHEQYF.

A note on this clone: This sample also contains other DNA sequences that code for the same CDR3. The rearrangement joins TRBV2 to TRBJ2-1, with D possibly TRBD2 on 5 matching bases. V was shortened by 3 bases and J by 10 bases, with 7 bases between the two germline ends. From germline, CDR1 is SNHLY and CDR2 FYNNEI. This CDR3 has 11 residues. The CDR3: CASSDRGEQFF. CDR3 DNA: TGTGCCAGCAGTGACCGGGGAGAGCAGTTCTTC.

The chain joins TRBV10-1 to TRBJ2-7; TRBD2 is a possible D gene (6 bases). V shed 4 bases and J shed 5 bases, with 12 bases lying between them. The CDR3 length is 13 residues. The germline CDR1 and CDR2 sequences are WNHNN and SYGVQD (reference sequence). DNA for the CDR3: TGCGCCAGCAGTGTTACGCGCGGGAACGAGCAGTACTTC. The encoded protein is CASSVTRGNEQYF.

The V call is TRBV25-1, the J call TRBJ1-4, with 9 bases fitting TRBD1. CDR3 length: 15 residues. V shed 5 bases, J shed 7 bases, and the junction held 8 bases outside the gene matches. From germline, CDR1 is MGHDK and CDR2 SYGVNS. CDR3 region: CASSRAGTGSEKLFF. CDR3 sequence (DNA): TGTGCCAGCAGTCGAGCCGGGACAGGGTCTGAAAAACTGTTTTTT. The complete variable domain, with remaining parts taken from reference TRBV25-1 and TRBJ1-4, reads EADIYQTPRYLVIGTGKKITLECSQTMGHDKMYWYQQDPGMELHLIHYSYGVNSTEKGDLSSESTVSRIRTEHFPLTLESARPSHTSQYLCASSRAGTGSEKLFFGSGTQLSVL.

In DNA, the CDR3 is TGTGCCAGCAGCCCCACTAGCGACCACTACGAGCAGTACTTC. This gives the protein CASSPTSDHYEQYF. The genes are TRBV3-1 (or the pseudogene TRBV3-2) and TRBJ2-7; 7 bases are a match to TRBD2. The junction had 6 bases not matched to a gene; V was cut back by 4 bases and J by 3 bases. Germline assignment: CDR1 LGHDT and CDR2 YNNKEL (reference sequence). This CDR3 region has 14 residues.

The chain employs TRBV20-1 and TRBJ2-2; possible D gene TRBD2, 5 bases. CDR1 DFQATT and CDR2 SNEGSKA come from the germline V gene (reference sequence). The V end was cut by 6 bases, the J end by 6 bases, with 8 bases between. The CDR3 length is 11 residues. CDR3 bases: TGCAGTGCGCTAGCTTCCGGGGAGCTGTTTTTT. Protein product: CSALASGELFF.